These 23 T cell receptor beta chains came from one sample sequenced in a study of cytomegalovirus exposure and HLA in healthy donors. The PCR made use of 60 Vbeta and 13 Jbeta primers. Libraries were prepared by immunoSEQ multiplex PCR; TCRdb keeps only in-frame clonotypes and omits some of them. The sample table includes around 70,000 clones. The sequenced sample was PBMCs. Receptor source: a woman in her thirties or forties in good health and CMV-seropositive.

The CDR3 reads CASSQEFPRLAETLTDTQYF. CDR3 DNA: TGCGCCAGCAGCCAAGAATTTCCGCGACTAGCGGAGACCCTCACAGATACGCAGTATTTT. The chain joins TRBV4-1 to TRBJ2-3; 9 bases map to TRBD2. The J segment lost 2 bases and the V segment lost 0 bases, leaving 15 bases of the junction unmatched. Looked up from germline, CDR1 is MGHRA and CDR2 is YSYEKL. The CDR3 consists of 20 residues.

The chain combines TRBV4-2 with TRBJ2-2, with a possible D match to TRBD2 (6 bases). The CDR3 contains 17 residues. In germline, CDR1 is LGHNA, CDR2 YNFKEQ. V was clipped by 4 bases and J by 7 bases, with 22 bases between them. Here the CDR3 reads CASSRDGVVGGGGELFF. In nucleotides, the CDR3 is TGTGCCAGCAGCCGGGACGGGGTCGTTGGGGGAGGCGGGGAGCTGTTTTTT.

This chain links TRBV21-1 with TRBJ2-7; TRBD1, the D gene given by the table, was not confirmed from the DNA. TRBV21-1 is termed a pseudogene. CDR3 length: 16 amino acids. The CDR3, as DNA: TGTGCCAGCAGCAAAGGGGGACAGGGAAAAACCTACGAGCAGTACTTC. It codes for CASSKGGQGKTYEQYF.

The rearrangement uses TRBV5-4 and TRBJ2-1; TRBD2 aligns across 8 bases. CDR3 length: 15 amino acids. Trimming cost V 2 bases and J 6 bases; bases outside gene matches: 7. The germline V gene has CDR1 SGHNT and CDR2 YYREEE (reference sequence). The CDR3 DNA is TGTGCCAGCAGCTTTGGGCTAGCGGGCGTCAATGAGCAGTTCTTC. Protein product: CASSFGLAGVNEQFF.

The chain carries TRBV14 and TRBJ2-1; 10 positions agree with TRBD1. Trimming took 2 bases from V and 2 from J; bases not matched to a gene: 6. Germline assignment: CDR1 SGHDN and CDR2 FVKESK. The CDR3 has 17 amino acids. The CDR3 reads CASSQSPGQGPYNEQFF. CDR3 coding DNA: TGTGCCAGCAGCCAATCCCCGGGACAGGGGCCCTACAATGAGCAGTTCTTC.

This chain links TRBV10-3 with TRBJ2-3; TRBD2 is a possible D gene (6 bases). CDR1 ENHRY and CDR2 SYGVKD come from the germline V gene. V was clipped by 8 bases and J by 8 bases, with 23 bases between them. This CDR3 region has 15 residues. DNA for the CDR3: TGTGCCATCTCGAATTCCGGGACTGGCGTGAGTACGCAGTATTTT. Protein: CAISNSGTGVSTQYF.

The chain is built from TRBV19 and TRBJ1-5, with TRBD1 matching over 8 bases. The germline CDR1 and CDR2 sequences are LNHDA and SQIVND (reference sequence). This CDR3 region has 16 residues. J gave up 3 bases and V 2 bases, and 6 bases lay outside the gene matches. CDR3 protein: CASSISRDRINQPQHF. As DNA, the CDR3 is TGTGCCAGTAGTATATCGCGGGACAGGATCAATCAGCCCCAGCATTTT.

The chain has TRBV6-6 and TRBJ1-1, with D unclear. The CDR3 has 15 residues. The V end lost 0 bases, the J end lost 0 bases, and 8 bases lay between the germline ends. Germline V gene lookup returns CDR1 MNHNY and CDR2 SVGAGI (reference sequence). The CDR3 here is CASSYSWEVNTEAFF. The CDR3 DNA is TGTGCCAGCAGTTACTCGTGGGAGGTGAACACTGAAGCTTTCTTT.

The V gene is TRBV6-6, the J gene TRBJ1-1, with D uncertain. V gave up 2 bases and J gave up 2 bases, with 3 bases separating them. Germline loops: CDR1 MNHNY, CDR2 SVGAGI (reference sequence). This CDR3 is 12 amino acids long. The CDR3 nucleotides are TGTGCCAGCAGTTACCTTAACACTGAAGCTTTCTTT. This gives the protein CASSYLNTEAFF.

This chain uses TRBV6-1 with TRBJ2-7, with TRBD2 matching 12 bases. The ends lost 1 base at V and 10 bases at J; junction bases unmatched: 5. Per the germline V gene, CDR1 is MNHNS and CDR2 is SASEGT. The CDR3 covers 14 residues. CDR3 in DNA: TGTGCCAGCAGTGAAGAGGCTAGCGGGAGGGAACAGTACTTC. This sequence encodes CASSEEASGREQYF.

The gene calls are TRBV7-2 and TRBJ2-2, with D perhaps TRBD2 (5 bases). Germline values: CDR1 SGHTA, CDR2 FQGNSA. V was trimmed by 7 bases and J by 1 base, leaving 19 bases between them. This CDR3 is built from 17 residues. In nucleotides, the CDR3 is TGTGCCAGCACCCCCTTCGGGGAAGCGGAGAACACCGGGGAGCTGTTTTTT. Translating it yields CASTPFGEAENTGELFF.

V is TRBV11-1 and J is TRBJ2-1; TRBD1 might be the D (5 bases). CDR1 and CDR2 (germline): SGHAT, FQDESV (reference sequence). Trimming pared 1 base from V and 5 bases from J, leaving 9 bases between. The CDR3 sequence is 14 residues long. CDR3: CASSLVPGNNEQFF. DNA of the CDR3: TGTGCCAGCAGCTTAGTTCCAGGGAACAATGAGCAGTTCTTC.

V gene TRBV5-8 combines with J gene TRBJ2-7; unclear D gene. Trimming took 4 bases from V and 0 from J, leaving 11 bases between them. The CDR3 length is 14 residues. CDR1 and CDR2 (germline): SGHTS, YDEGEE. DNA for the CDR3: TGTGCCAGCAGCCGGCGTTACAGCTCCTACGAGCAGTACTTC. This translates into CASSRRYSSYEQYF.

The chain links TRBV7-9 to TRBJ2-7, with a tentative D call TRBD1 (5 bases). Per the germline V gene, CDR1 is SEHNR and CDR2 is FQNEAQ (reference sequence). V lost 2 bases and J 6 bases, leaving 5 bases between the germline ends. The CDR3 loop spans 11 amino acids. As DNA, the CDR3 is TGTGCCAGCAGCTTAAGGGGCGAGCAGTACTTC. This gives the protein CASSLRGEQYF.

The genes are TRBV23-1 and TRBJ2-7; 7 bases match TRBD2. Being an ORF, TRBV23-1 has a function that is uncertain. V shed 4 bases and J 4 bases; nucleotides not matched to a gene: 13. This CDR3 region has 16 residues. The DNA for the CDR3 is TGCGCCAGCAGTCGGGAGGGTCCAGAGGGAGAGTACGAGCAGTACTTC. This gives the protein CASSREGPEGEYEQYF.

The rearrangement uses TRBV11-2 and TRBJ2-6; TRBD1 aligns across 12 bases. CDR3 length: 17 amino acids. In germline, CDR1 is SGHAT, CDR2 FQNNGV. V was pared by 4 bases and J by 2 bases, with 3 bases of the junction left unmatched. Written as DNA, the CDR3 is TGTGCCAGCAGCTGGGGACAGGGGGCGCCTGGGGCCAACGTCCTGACTTTC. It encodes CASSWGQGAPGANVLTF.

The chain has TRBV27 and TRBJ2-2, with unresolved D. This CDR3 has 16 residues. Trimming removed 3 bases from V and 3 bases from J, with 14 bases in between. CDR1 is MNHEY and CDR2 is SMNVEV in the germline V gene (reference sequence). CDR3 in DNA: TGTGCCAGCAGTTTCTCCCTGGGCTGGGACACCGGGGAGCTGTTTTTT. Translation: CASSFSLGWDTGELFF.

This chain connects TRBV19 to TRBJ1-6; D unclear. CDR3 length equals 16 residues. The V and J ends lost 9 bases and 1 base respectively, with 16 bases between them. Germline-derived CDR1 and CDR2 are LNHDA and SQIVND (reference sequence). The CDR3 DNA is TGTGCCAGAGAGGGCGGGGAAAGGTCCTATAATTCACCCCTCCACTTT. Translating gives CAREGGERSYNSPLHF. Full variable domain (remainder filled in from reference TRBV19 and TRBJ1-6): DGGITQSPKYLFRKEGQNVTLSCEQNLNHDAMYWYRQDPGQGLRLIYYSQIVNDFQKGDIAEGYSVSREKKESFPLTVTSAQKNPTAFYLCAREGGERSYNSPLHFGNGTRLTVT.

DNA of the CDR3: TGTGCCAGCAGTCAAAATCCGGGACACGGGGGGAGGACCCAGTACTTC. Protein product: CASSQNPGHGGRTQYF. The chain has TRBV27 and TRBJ2-5, with D maybe TRBD2 (7 bases). With 5 bases removed from V and 7 bases from J, the gap between germline ends came to 23 bases. Germline V gene lookup returns CDR1 MNHEY and CDR2 SMNVEV (reference sequence). The CDR3 is made up of 16 amino acids.

CDR3: CASSPPGVGENTEAFF. For the CDR3, the DNA is TGTGCCAGCTCACCCCCAGGGGTTGGAGAGAACACTGAAGCTTTCTTT. The rearrangement uses TRBV18 and TRBJ1-1, with D tentatively TRBD1 (6 bases). Trimming pared 3 bases from V and 1 base from J, leaving 15 bases between. The CDR3 length is 16 residues. Germline lookup yields CDR1 KGHSH and CDR2 LQKENI.

The J gene is TRBJ2-3, the V gene TRBV19; 10 bases line up with TRBD2. The CDR3 totals 18 residues. V lost 0 bases and J lost 3; bases outside the gene matches: 9. Per the germline V gene, CDR1 is LNHDA and CDR2 is SQIVND (reference sequence). The CDR3 region is CASSIDLSSGGRTDTQYF. The CDR3 DNA reads TGTGCCAGTAGTATAGATCTATCTAGCGGGGGAAGGACAGATACGCAGTATTTT.

CDR3 residues: CASSLAPEAGLWDEQFF. CDR3 DNA: TGTGCCAGCAGCTTGGCCCCGGAAGCAGGATTATGGGATGAGCAGTTCTTC. The rearrangement links TRBV5-5 to TRBJ2-1, with D unclear. This CDR3 comprises 17 residues. Trimming shortened V by 0 bases and J by 8 bases, and 21 bases separated the two germline ends. CDR1 is SGHKS and CDR2 is YYEKEE in the germline V gene (reference sequence).

This rearrangement joins TRBV19 to TRBJ2-5; D is perhaps TRBD2 (5 bases). V lost 0 bases, J lost 3 bases, and 8 bases lay in between. The germline CDR1 and CDR2 sequences are LNHDA and SQIVND (reference sequence). CDR3 length: 14 residues. The CDR3 is CASSIDPGKETQYF. In DNA, the CDR3 is TGTGCCAGTAGTATAGATCCGGGGAAAGAGACCCAGTACTTC. Full variable domain (outside the CDR3, taken from reference TRBV19 and TRBJ2-5): DGGITQSPKYLFRKEGQNVTLSCEQNLNHDAMYWYRQDPGQGLRLIYYSQIVNDFQKGDIAEGYSVSREKKESFPLTVTSAQKNPTAFYLCASSIDPGKETQYFGPGTRLLVL.